This TCR beta chain appears in the sequencing data of a study of blood T cells in healthy people across ages. Germline lookup yields CDR1 SGHTA and CDR2 FQGNSA. This CDR3 has 15 residues. V gave up 0 bases and J gave up 0 bases, with 6 bases separating them. Remarks on this clonotype: Its antigen remains unknown.

Study findings and constraints: Fewer expanded clones and more diversity marked long-lived versus aged donors.

It was with a sample-barcoded 5' primer and a J-beta primer mix that a second PCR of roughly 6 to 12 cycles was run. A template-switch adaptor with 12 random nucleotides tagged each cDNA molecule. Each CDR3 protein is one row after TCRdb ran MiXCR on the 5' RACE reads. The sample has about 1.1 million distinct CDR3 sequences; about two fifths are singletons. Individuals who donated were healthy Caucasians from Russia aged roughly 6 to 90. The V gene is TRBV7-2, the J gene TRBJ1-3; D is unresolved. The receptor comes from a man between 18 and 35 years old in good health. The sequenced sample was blood. The chain's CDR3 is CASSLAVPSGNTIYF. The DNA for the CDR3 is TGTGCCAGCAGCTTAGCAGTCCCCTCTGGAAACACCATATATTTT.